The entry below gives a single TCR beta chain sequence along with its context. No antigen is known for it. In TCRdb, the 5' RACE reads were re-called with MiXCR into one record per CDR3 protein. The sample yields some 500,000 distinct CDR3 sequences, roughly a fifth seen once. The sample belongs to a study of identical twins. Study findings and constraints: The study based its conclusions on cross-sectional statistical analysis and did not follow the same donors.

V was pared by 5 bases and J by 4 bases, with 8 bases between. CDR3 length: 12 residues. Germline assignment: CDR1 SQVTM and CDR2 ANQGSEA. These same data were also listed under a study on T cells expressing NK-cell markers. That source notes: Each of six donors carried dominant NKG2C+ clonotypes accounting for about 1.0-7.5% of CD8+ T cells.

Input material: CD4+ T cells sorted from blood. The TCR sequence derives from a woman aged 18 to 35 in good health. V gene TRBV29-1 combines with J gene TRBJ2-2; D gene ambiguous. The CDR3 sequence is CSVTESTGELFF. CDR3 nucleotides: TGCAGCGTTACAGAGAGCACCGGGGAGCTGTTTTTT.